This is a list of T cell receptor beta chains from one sample in a study of somatic mutations in cytotoxic T cells in rheumatoid arthritis. Clones were sequenced by immunoSEQ multiplex PCR, and TCRdb holds only the in-frame ones, with some missing. The table lists under 20,000 clones, around 85% of them singletons, with approximately 6.3% in the top ten. Material: CD8+ T cells sorted from blood. All receptors come from a middle-aged woman with rheumatoid arthritis. Each CDR3 is given with its conserved first and last residue. A D gene is named only where the DNA matches it firmly. Where a row states a size, it is once, few, many or the class of an expanded clone; other rows omit it.

V gene: TRBV4-2; J gene: TRBJ2-3; clone size: few; D gene: TRBD2; CDR3 DNA: TGTGCCAGCAGCCAAGTTAGCGGGAGCAGCACAGATACGCAGTATTTT; CDR3 protein: CASSQVSGSSTDTQYF
V gene: TRBV7-9; J gene: TRBJ2-1; clone size: -; D gene: TRBD1; CDR3 DNA: TGTGCCAGCAGCTTCCTTCCGGGACAGCACAATGAGCAGTTCTTC; CDR3 protein: CASSFLPGQHNEQFF
V gene: TRBV6-6; J gene: TRBJ2-3; clone size: -; D gene: -; CDR3 DNA: TGTGCCAGCACCCCGGTTAGCGGCTACACAGATACGCAGTATTTT; CDR3 protein: CASTPVSGYTDTQYF
V gene: TRBV30; J gene: TRBJ2-1; clone size: -; D gene: TRBD2; CDR3 DNA: TGTGCCTGGAGTGTGGGAGGGCACAATGAGCAGTTCTTC; CDR3 protein: CAWSVGGHNEQFF
V gene: TRBV6-5; J gene: TRBJ1-1; clone size: once; D gene: -; CDR3 DNA: TGTGCCAGCAGTTACACCCAGGGTATGAACACTGAAGCTTTCTTT; CDR3 protein: CASSYTQGMNTEAFF
V gene: TRBV5-1; J gene: TRBJ2-7; clone size: -; D gene: -; CDR3 DNA: TGCGCCAGCAGCTCGTCGTACGAGCAGTACTTC; CDR3 protein: CASSSSYEQYF
V gene: TRBV2; J gene: TRBJ2-3; clone size: once; D gene: -; CDR3 DNA: TGTGCTTCAACCGACGGCGGAACTAGCACAGATACGCAGTATTTT; CDR3 protein: CASTDGGTSTDTQYF
V gene: TRBV27; J gene: TRBJ2-7; clone size: -; D gene: TRBD2; CDR3 DNA: TGTGCCAGCAGCTCGAGGGCTGGAAAACCGGGACTAGCGGGGGATACCTACGAGCAGTACTTC; CDR3 protein: CASSSRAGKPGLAGDTYEQYF
V gene: TRBV27; J gene: TRBJ2-7; clone size: -; D gene: TRBD2; CDR3 DNA: TGTGCCAGCAGTCTGATTAGCGGGGGGGCTTACGAGCAGTACTTC; CDR3 protein: CASSLISGGAYEQYF
V gene: TRBV11-3; J gene: TRBJ2-7; clone size: -; D gene: -; CDR3 DNA: TGTGCCAGCAGCTTAGAGGGGGGAGAGCAGTACTTC; CDR3 protein: CASSLEGGEQYF
V gene: TRBV5-1; J gene: TRBJ2-7; clone size: -; D gene: TRBD1; CDR3 DNA: TGCGCCAGCAGCTACGGACAGGCTACCGCCTACGAGCAGTACTTC; CDR3 protein: CASSYGQATAYEQYF
V gene: TRBV29-1; J gene: TRBJ2-1; clone size: -; D gene: -; CDR3 DNA: TGCAGCGTACCTGTCCGGAATGAGCAGTTCTTC; CDR3 protein: CSVPVRNEQFF
V gene: TRBV5-1; J gene: TRBJ2-5; clone size: -; D gene: TRBD2; CDR3 DNA: TGCGCCAGCAGCTTGGGACTAGCGAGTGTTATGTGGCAAGAGACCCAGTACTTC; CDR3 protein: CASSLGLASVMWQETQYF
V gene: TRBV9; J gene: TRBJ2-5; clone size: -; D gene: -; CDR3 DNA: TGTGCCAGCAGCGTAGAAGCAGGGGGGAGGGAGACCCAGTACTTC; CDR3 protein: CASSVEAGGRETQYF
V gene: TRBV5-1; J gene: TRBJ2-7; clone size: few; D gene: TRBD1; CDR3 DNA: TGCGCCAGCAGCTTGGGACAGGGGTACTACGAGCAGTACTTC; CDR3 protein: CASSLGQGYYEQYF
V gene: TRBV13; J gene: TRBJ2-5; clone size: -; D gene: -; CDR3 DNA: TGTGCCAGCAGGGGGGGAGTGGGGGAGACCCAGTACTTC; CDR3 protein: CASRGGVGETQYF
V gene: TRBV11-3; J gene: TRBJ1-1; clone size: -; D gene: TRBD1; CDR3 DNA: TGTGCCAGCAGCCAGGGGGGGACAGGTACTGAAGCTTTCTTT; CDR3 protein: CASSQGGTGTEAFF
V gene: TRBV2; J gene: TRBJ1-4; clone size: -; D gene: -; CDR3 DNA: TGTGCCAGCAGTGAAGCCGGGATTACTAATGAAAAACTGTTTTTT; CDR3 protein: CASSEAGITNEKLFF
V gene: TRBV7-9; J gene: TRBJ2-7; clone size: -; D gene: -; CDR3 DNA: TGTGCCAGCAGCCTAGTAGCCTACGAGCAGTACTTC; CDR3 protein: CASSLVAYEQYF
V gene: TRBV30; J gene: TRBJ2-1; clone size: -; D gene: -; CDR3 DNA: TGTGCCTGGAGCCACGGACACAACAATGAGCAGTTCTTC; CDR3 protein: CAWSHGHNNEQFF
V gene: TRBV13; J gene: TRBJ2-3; clone size: -; D gene: -; CDR3 DNA: TGTGCCAGCTCGAGCGGCGTTTCAGATACGCAGTATTTT; CDR3 protein: CASSSGVSDTQYF
V gene: TRBV2; J gene: TRBJ2-1; clone size: -; D gene: TRBD2; CDR3 DNA: TGTGCCAGCAGTCTTGGACTAGCGGGGATTTACAATGAGCAGTTCTTC; CDR3 protein: CASSLGLAGIYNEQFF
V gene: TRBV7-6; J gene: TRBJ1-2; clone size: -; D gene: -; CDR3 DNA: TGTGCCAGCAGCTACCTCGTCCCGGAGACAGATCATGGCTACACCTTC; CDR3 protein: CASSYLVPETDHGYTF
V gene: TRBV9; J gene: TRBJ1-2; clone size: -; D gene: -; CDR3 DNA: TGTGCCAGCAGCACGACGGGACTCCGAGACACCTTC; CDR3 protein: CASSTTGLRDTF
V gene: TRBV12-5; J gene: TRBJ1-3; clone size: -; D gene: -; CDR3 DNA: TGTGCTAGTGGTTCTGGAGAGTCTGGAAACACCATATATTTT; CDR3 protein: CASGSGESGNTIYF
V gene: TRBV5-1; J gene: TRBJ2-7; clone size: -; D gene: -; CDR3 DNA: TGCGCCAGCAGCTTGGACAGGTCACACGAGCAGTACTTC; CDR3 protein: CASSLDRSHEQYF